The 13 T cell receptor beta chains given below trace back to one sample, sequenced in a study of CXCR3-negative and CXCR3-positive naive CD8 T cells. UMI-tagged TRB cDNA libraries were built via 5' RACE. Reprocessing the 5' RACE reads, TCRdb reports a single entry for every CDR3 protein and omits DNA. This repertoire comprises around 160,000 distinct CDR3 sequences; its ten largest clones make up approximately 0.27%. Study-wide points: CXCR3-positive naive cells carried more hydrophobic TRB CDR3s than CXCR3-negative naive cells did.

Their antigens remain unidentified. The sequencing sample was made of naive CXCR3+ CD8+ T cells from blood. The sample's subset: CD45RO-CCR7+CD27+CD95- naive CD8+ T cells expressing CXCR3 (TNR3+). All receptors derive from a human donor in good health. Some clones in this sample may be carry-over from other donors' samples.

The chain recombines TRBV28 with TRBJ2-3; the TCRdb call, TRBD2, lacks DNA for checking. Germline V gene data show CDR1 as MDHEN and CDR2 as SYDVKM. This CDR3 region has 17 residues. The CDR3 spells CASSLDSLAGDTDTQYF.

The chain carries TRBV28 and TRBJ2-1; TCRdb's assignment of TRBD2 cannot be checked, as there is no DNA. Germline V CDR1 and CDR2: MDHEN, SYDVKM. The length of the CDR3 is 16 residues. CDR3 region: CASSFLLAGAQDEQFF.

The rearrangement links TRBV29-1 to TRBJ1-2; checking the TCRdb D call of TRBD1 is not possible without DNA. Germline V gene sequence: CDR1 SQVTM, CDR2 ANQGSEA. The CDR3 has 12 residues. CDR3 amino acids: CSVPTGGYGYTF.

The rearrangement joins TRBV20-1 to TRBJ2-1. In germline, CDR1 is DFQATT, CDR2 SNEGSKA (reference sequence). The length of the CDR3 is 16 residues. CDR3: CSARERLLGPYNEQFF.

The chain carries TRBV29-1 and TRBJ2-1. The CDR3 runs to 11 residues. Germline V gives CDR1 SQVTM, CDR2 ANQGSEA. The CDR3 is CSVSTYNEQFF.

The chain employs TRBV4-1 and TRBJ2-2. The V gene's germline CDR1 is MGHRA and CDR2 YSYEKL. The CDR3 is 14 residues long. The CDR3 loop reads CASSLLGNTGELFF.

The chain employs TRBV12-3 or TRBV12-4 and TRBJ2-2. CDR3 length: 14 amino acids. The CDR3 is CASSFLVYTGELFF.

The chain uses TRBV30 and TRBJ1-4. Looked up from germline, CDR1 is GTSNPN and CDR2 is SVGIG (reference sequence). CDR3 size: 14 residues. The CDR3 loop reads CASHEGETNEKLFF.

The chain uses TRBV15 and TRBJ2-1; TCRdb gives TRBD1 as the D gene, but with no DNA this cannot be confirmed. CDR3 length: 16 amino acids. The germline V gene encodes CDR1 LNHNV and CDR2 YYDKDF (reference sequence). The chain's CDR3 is CATSRVPGTGVHEQFF.

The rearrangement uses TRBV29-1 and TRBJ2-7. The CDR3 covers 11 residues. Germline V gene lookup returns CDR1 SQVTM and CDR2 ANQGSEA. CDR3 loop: CSVVWSYEQYF.

The CDR3 protein is CASSKFCGGEEQFF. The rearrangement links TRBV21-1 to TRBJ2-1; TCRdb picks TRBD1, but there is no DNA to check that call. TRBV21-1 is recorded as a pseudogene. The CDR3 runs to 14 residues.

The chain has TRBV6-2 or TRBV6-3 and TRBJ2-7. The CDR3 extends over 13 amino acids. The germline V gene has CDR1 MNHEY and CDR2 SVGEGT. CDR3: CASSYSHNYEQYF.

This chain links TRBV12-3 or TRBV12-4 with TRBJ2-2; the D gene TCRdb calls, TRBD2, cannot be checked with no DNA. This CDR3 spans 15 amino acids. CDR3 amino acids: CASSPRPGSAGELFF.